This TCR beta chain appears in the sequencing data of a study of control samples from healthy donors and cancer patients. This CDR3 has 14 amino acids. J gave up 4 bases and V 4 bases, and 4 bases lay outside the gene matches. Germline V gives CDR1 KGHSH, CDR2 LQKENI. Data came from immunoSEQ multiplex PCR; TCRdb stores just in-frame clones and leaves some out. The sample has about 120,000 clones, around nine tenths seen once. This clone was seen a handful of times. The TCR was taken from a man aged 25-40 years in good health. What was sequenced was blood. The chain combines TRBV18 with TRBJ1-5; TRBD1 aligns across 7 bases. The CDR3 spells CASSLQGLNQPQHF. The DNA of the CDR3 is TGTGCCAGCTCACTACAGGGGTTAAATCAGCCCCAGCATTTT.